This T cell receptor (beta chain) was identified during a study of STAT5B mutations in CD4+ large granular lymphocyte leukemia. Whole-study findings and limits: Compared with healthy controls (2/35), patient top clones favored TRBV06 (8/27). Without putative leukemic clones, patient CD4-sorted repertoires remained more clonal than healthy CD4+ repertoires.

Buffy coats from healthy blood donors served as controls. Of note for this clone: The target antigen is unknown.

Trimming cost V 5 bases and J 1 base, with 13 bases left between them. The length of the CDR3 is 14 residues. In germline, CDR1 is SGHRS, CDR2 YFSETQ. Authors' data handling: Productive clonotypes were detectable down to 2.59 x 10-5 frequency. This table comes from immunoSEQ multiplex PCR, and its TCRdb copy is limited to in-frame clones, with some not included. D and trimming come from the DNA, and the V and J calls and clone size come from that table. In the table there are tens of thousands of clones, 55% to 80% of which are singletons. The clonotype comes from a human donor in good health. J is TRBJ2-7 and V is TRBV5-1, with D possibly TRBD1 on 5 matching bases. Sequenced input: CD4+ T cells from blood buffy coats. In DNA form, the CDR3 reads TGCGCCAGCAGTTCAGGGCAAGAGTCCTACGAGCAGTACTTC. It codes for CASSSGQESYEQYF.